Shown below are 23 T cell receptor beta chains from a single sample sequenced in a study of Graves' ophthalmopathy and Graves' hyperthyroidism. Transcripts of RNA were the source for amplifying TCR beta CDR3 regions. First-round RT-PCR employed HTBI primers, with a second-round multiplex PCR after it. Each CDR3 protein gets one entry after TCRdb re-called the multiplex PCR reads with MiXCR. Of 600,000 to 700,000 distinct CDR3 sequences listed, under 50% are singletons. Material for sequencing was peripheral blood. The receptors derive from an adult man with Graves' ophthalmopathy.

Notes on this clonotype: Being one base from a much bigger clone, this may be a read error. The rearrangement uses TRBV19 and TRBJ1-1; TRBD1 is a possible D gene (5 bases). This CDR3 contains 15 residues. Germline V gene sequence: CDR1 LNHDA, CDR2 SQIVND (reference sequence). The CDR3 sequence is CAGSIEGPRSTEAFF. DNA for the CDR3: TGTGCCGGTAGTATAGAGGGGCCGAGGAGCACTGAAGCTTTCTTT.

This clonotype was counted ten times or more. The rearrangement joins TRBV7-7 to TRBJ2-5; a weak D match, TRBD2 (6 bases). The germline V gene encodes CDR1 SSHAT and CDR2 FNYEAQ (reference sequence). This CDR3 comprises 13 residues. The CDR3 region is CTSELANQETQYF. In DNA, the CDR3 is TGTACCTCCGAGCTAGCGAATCAAGAGACCCAGTACTTC.

This clonotype came up many times. This chain connects TRBV19 to TRBJ2-2, with D possibly being TRBD2 (6 bases). The germline CDR1 and CDR2 sequences are LNHDA and SQIVND (reference sequence). V was cut by 7 bases and J by 0 bases, with 12 bases left in between. This CDR3 is built from 15 residues. The CDR3, as DNA: TGTGCCAGTATGGGCGGGAACGCGAACACCGGGGAGCTGTTTTTT. It yields the protein CASMGGNANTGELFF. Drawing the rest from reference TRBV19 and TRBJ2-2, the complete variable domain is DGGITQSPKYLFRKEGQNVTLSCEQNLNHDAMYWYRQDPGQGLRLIYYSQIVNDFQKGDIAEGYSVSREKKESFPLTVTSAQKNPTAFYLCASMGGNANTGELFFGEGSRLTVL.

This clonotype was recorded many times. V is TRBV25-1 and J is TRBJ2-7; 7 nucleotides agree with TRBD1. V lost 4 bases and J lost 5; bases outside the gene matches: 2. This CDR3 has 12 residues. Germline V gene lookup returns CDR1 MGHDK and CDR2 SYGVNS. The CDR3 DNA is TGTGCCAGCAGTGGACAGGGTAACGAGCAGTACTTC. Its protein product is CASSGQGNEQYF.

This clonotype was seen more than once but under ten times. V and J are TRBV7-8 and TRBJ2-7; D gene ambiguous. Germline-derived CDR1 and CDR2 are SGHVS and FQNEAQ. CDR3 size: 14 residues. V lost 6 bases and J 0 bases, leaving 12 bases between the germline ends. This CDR3 reads CASSSRTVSYEQYF. The CDR3 bases are TGTGCCAGCAGTTCCCGGACGGTCTCCTACGAGCAGTACTTC.

This clonotype was seen at least ten times. The chain recombines TRBV2 with TRBJ2-7; D not resolved. CDR3 length equals 10 residues. Looked up from germline, CDR1 is SNHLY and CDR2 is FYNNEI. V lost 4 bases, J lost 6 bases, and 4 bases lay in between. CDR3 sequence (DNA): TGTGCCAGCAGTGCCCTCGAGCAGTACTTC. Protein sequence: CASSALEQYF.

This clonotype was counted many times. The V call is TRBV6-1, the J call TRBJ1-1; unclear D gene. The V and J ends lost 6 bases and 7 bases respectively, with 15 bases between them. The length of the CDR3 is 13 residues. Germline V CDR1 and CDR2: MNHNS, SASEGT. The CDR3 loop reads CASSDSWSNEAFF. The CDR3 DNA reads as TGTGCCAGCAGCGATTCGTGGTCGAATGAAGCTTTCTTT.

The sample holds many counts of this clonotype. This chain links TRBV5-1 with TRBJ2-7, with D tentatively TRBD1 (6 bases). The V end lost 4 bases, the J end lost 3 bases, and 11 bases lay between the germline ends. This CDR3 is built from 13 residues. Germline CDR1 reads SGHRS; CDR2 reads YFSETQ. CDR3 protein: CASSATRGYEQYF. CDR3 nucleotides: TGCGCCAGCAGCGCCACCAGGGGCTACGAGCAGTACTTC.

This clonotype was seen at least ten times. This sequence joins TRBV9 and TRBJ2-5; D gene ambiguous. Germline assignment: CDR1 SGDLS and CDR2 YYNGEE. Trimming removed 0 bases at V and 3 bases at J, with 15 bases between. The CDR3 loop spans 16 amino acids. The CDR3 bases are TGTGCCAGCAGCGTAGGCTCAGGCAGAGGTGAAGAGACCCAGTACTTC. Translation gives CASSVGSGRGEETQYF.

V and J are TRBV4-3 and TRBJ1-4; TRBD1 is a possible D gene (6 bases). This CDR3 is 15 amino acids long. Trimming took 1 base from V and 8 from J, leaving 14 bases between them. The germline CDR1 and CDR2 sequences are LGHNA and YSLEER. This chain's CDR3 is CASSQASGTPEKLFF. The CDR3 coding sequence is TGCGCCAGCAGCCAAGCGTCCGGGACACCCGAAAAACTGTTTTTT.

This clonotype occurred many times. The rearrangement joins TRBV12-3 or TRBV12-4 to TRBJ1-3, with TRBD1 matching over 7 bases. V lost 4 bases, J lost 8 bases, and 5 bases stayed unmatched. This CDR3 spans 13 amino acids. The CDR3 reads CASSSTGVDTIYF. In DNA form, the CDR3 reads TGTGCCAGCAGTTCTACAGGGGTCGACACCATATATTTT.

This clonotype was seen many times. The V call is TRBV7-9, the J call TRBJ2-7, with TRBD2 matching over 8 bases. This CDR3 contains 12 residues. V lost 5 bases to trimming and J lost 6 bases; unmatched junction nucleotides: 3. Germline loops: CDR1 SEHNR, CDR2 FQNEAQ (reference sequence). The CDR3 reads CASSPGTSEQYF. The CDR3 DNA follows: TGTGCCAGCAGCCCAGGGACTAGCGAGCAGTACTTC.

The chain employs TRBV5-1 and TRBJ2-2; 12 nucleotides line up with TRBD1. The germline V gene has CDR1 SGHRS and CDR2 YFSETQ. The ends lost 4 bases at V and 7 bases at J; junction bases unmatched: 8. This CDR3 is 16 amino acids long. The CDR3 spells CASSPGTGGSVGELFF. CDR3 coding DNA: TGCGCCAGCAGCCCAGGGACAGGGGGCTCGGTCGGGGAGCTGTTTTTT. Full variable domain (missing parts from reference TRBV5-1 and TRBJ2-2): KAGVTQTPRYLIKTRGQQVTLSCSPISGHRSVSWYQQTPGQGLQFLFEYFSETQRNKGNFPGRFSGRQFSNSRSEMNVSTLELGDSALYLCASSPGTGGSVGELFFGEGSRLTVL.

In its sample, this clonotype was seen a few times. The V gene is TRBV5-5, the J gene TRBJ2-7; 7 nucleotides line up with TRBD1. This CDR3 region has 17 residues. V gave up 4 bases and J gave up 3 bases; unmatched junction bases: 16. Germline assignment: CDR1 SGHKS and CDR2 YYEKEE (reference sequence). The DNA for the CDR3 is TGTGCCAGCAGCGACATTACTCCCGGGACAGAAGGCTACGAGCAGTACTTC. As protein: CASSDITPGTEGYEQYF. Based on the CDR3 plus reference TRBV5-5 and TRBJ2-7, the full variable domain is DAGVTQSPTHLIKTRGQQVTLRCSPISGHKSVSWYQQVLGQGPQFIFQYYEKEERGRGNFPDRFSARQFPNYSSELNVNALLLGDSALYLCASSDITPGTEGYEQYFGPGTRLTVT.

Ten or more counts support this clonotype. This chain connects TRBV12-5 to TRBJ1-6; D not resolved. V lost 0 bases and J lost 0, with 6 bases in between. Germline V gene sequence: CDR1 LGHNT, CDR2 FRNRAP. The CDR3 covers 16 residues. The chain's CDR3 is CASGLVLHSYNSPLHF. In DNA, the CDR3 is TGTGCTAGTGGTTTGGTACTACACTCCTATAATTCACCCCTCCACTTT.

At least ten counts were recorded for this clonotype. The chain joins TRBV25-1 to TRBJ2-5, with 15 bases matching TRBD2. The CDR3 has 16 residues. The V and J ends lost 2 bases and 4 bases, in that order; junction bases with no gene match: 2. Germline V gives CDR1 MGHDK, CDR2 SYGVNS. The CDR3 loop reads CASSERGLAGGETQYF. CDR3 sequence (DNA): TGTGCCAGCAGTGAACGGGGACTAGCGGGAGGAGAGACCCAGTACTTC.

The sample holds many counts of this clonotype. The V gene is TRBV6-6, the J gene TRBJ2-6; D call uncertain. Trimming took 5 bases from V and 1 from J, leaving 9 bases between them. Germline V gene data show CDR1 as MNHNY and CDR2 as SVGAGI (reference sequence). The CDR3 is 15 residues long. CDR3 nucleotide sequence: TGTGCCAGCAGTCCCTCGGGTTCTGGGGCCAACGTCCTGACTTTC. Amino acid sequence: CASSPSGSGANVLTF.

This clonotype was seen ten or more times. This sequence joins TRBV5-4 and TRBJ2-5; 10 bases map to TRBD2. The CDR3 runs to 15 residues. Germline CDR1 reads SGHNT; CDR2 reads YYREEE (reference sequence). The J segment lost 5 bases and the V segment lost 4 bases, leaving 8 bases of the junction unmatched. The CDR3 nucleotides are TGTGCCAGCAGCCGGGGACCTAGCGGGAGTGAGACCCAGTACTTC. Translated: CASSRGPSGSETQYF. Complete variable domain (other parts from reference TRBV5-4 and TRBJ2-5): ETGVTQSPTHLIKTRGQQVTLRCSSQSGHNTVSWYQQALGQGPQFIFQYYREEENGRGNFPPRFSGLQFPNYSSELNVNALELDDSALYLCASSRGPSGSETQYFGPGTRLLVL.

There are a few counts of this clonotype. CDR3 protein: CASSPQGESYNSPLHF. DNA for the CDR3: TGTGCCAGCAGTCCCCAGGGAGAGTCCTATAATTCACCCCTCCACTTT. The V gene is TRBV12-3 or TRBV12-4, the J gene TRBJ1-6, with a tentative D call TRBD1 (5 bases). The CDR3 runs to 16 residues. V dropped 5 bases and J dropped 1 base, with 12 bases sitting between them.

This clonotype came up many times. The gene calls are TRBV11-2 and TRBJ1-2; D gene ambiguous. Germline V gene lookup returns CDR1 SGHAT and CDR2 FQNNGV. The CDR3 is 14 amino acids. Trimming cost V 4 bases and J 5 bases, with 14 bases left between them. The CDR3 DNA reads as TGTGCCAGCAGCTCGCCCCGTGCAATTTATGGCTACACCTTC. Its translation: CASSSPRAIYGYTF.

This clonotype has a count of ten or more. The rearrangement links TRBV5-1 to TRBJ2-5; 7 nucleotides line up with TRBD1. This CDR3 comprises 14 residues. CDR1 SGHRS and CDR2 YFSETQ come from the germline V gene. With V trimmed by 4 bases and J by 7 bases, 10 bases remained unmatched. DNA of the CDR3: TGCGCCAGCAGCAGGGGGCGCCTAGAAGGGACCCAGTACTTC. Translated, it gives CASSRGRLEGTQYF.

In this sample, this clonotype turned up many times. V gene TRBV2 combines with J gene TRBJ1-2, with 7 nucleotides matching TRBD1. With V trimmed by 6 bases and J by 7 bases, 8 bases remained unmatched. The germline gives CDR1 SNHLY, CDR2 FYNNEI. The CDR3 runs 13 residues. CDR3 residues: CASRMTGNSGYTF. The CDR3 coding sequence is TGTGCCAGCAGGATGACAGGGAATAGTGGCTACACCTTC.

The rearrangement links TRBV5-1 to TRBJ2-7; a weak D match, TRBD2 (6 bases). With 0 bases removed from V and 3 bases from J, the gap between germline ends came to 19 bases. Germline loops: CDR1 SGHRS, CDR2 YFSETQ. The CDR3 is 17 amino acids. CDR3 nucleotide sequence: TGCGCCAGCAGCTTGGAGGCGGGCGGGCGGGGACTCTACGAGCAGTACTTC. It encodes CASSLEAGGRGLYEQYF.